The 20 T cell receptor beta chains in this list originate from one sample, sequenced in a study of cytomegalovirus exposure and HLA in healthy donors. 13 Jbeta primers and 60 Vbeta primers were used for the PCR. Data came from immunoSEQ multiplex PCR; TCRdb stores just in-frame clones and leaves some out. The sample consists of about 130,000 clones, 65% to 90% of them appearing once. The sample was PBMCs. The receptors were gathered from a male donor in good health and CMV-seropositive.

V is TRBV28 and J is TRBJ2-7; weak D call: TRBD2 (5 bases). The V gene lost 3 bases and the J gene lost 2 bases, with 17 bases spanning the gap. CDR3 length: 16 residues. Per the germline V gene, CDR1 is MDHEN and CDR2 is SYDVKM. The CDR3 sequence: CASSLAGGTLTYEQYF. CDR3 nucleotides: TGTGCCAGCAGTTTGGCGGGCGGCACCCTGACCTACGAGCAGTACTTC.

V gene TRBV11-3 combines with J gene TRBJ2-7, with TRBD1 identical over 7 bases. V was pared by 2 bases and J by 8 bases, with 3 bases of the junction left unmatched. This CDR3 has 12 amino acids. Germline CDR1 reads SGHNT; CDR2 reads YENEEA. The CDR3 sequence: CASSLNRGKQYF. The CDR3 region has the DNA TGTGCCAGCAGCTTAAACAGGGGCAAGCAGTACTTC.

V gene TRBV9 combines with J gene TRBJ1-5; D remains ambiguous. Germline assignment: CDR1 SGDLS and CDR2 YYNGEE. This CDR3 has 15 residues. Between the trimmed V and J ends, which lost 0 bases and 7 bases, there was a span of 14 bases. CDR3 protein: CASSVDGVAGQPQHF. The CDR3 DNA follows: TGTGCCAGCAGCGTAGATGGCGTCGCGGGGCAGCCCCAGCATTTT.

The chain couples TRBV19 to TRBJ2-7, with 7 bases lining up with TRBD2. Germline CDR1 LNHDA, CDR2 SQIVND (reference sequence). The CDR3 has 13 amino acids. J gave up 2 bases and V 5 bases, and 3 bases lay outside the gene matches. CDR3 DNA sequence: TGTGCCAGTAGTCTGACTAGCACCTACGAGCAGTACTTC. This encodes CASSLTSTYEQYF.

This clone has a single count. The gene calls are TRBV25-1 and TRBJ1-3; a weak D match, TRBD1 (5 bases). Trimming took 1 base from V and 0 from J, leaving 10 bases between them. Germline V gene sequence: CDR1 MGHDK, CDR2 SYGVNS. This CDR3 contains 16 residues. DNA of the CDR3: TGTGCCAGCAGTGAATGGAGGGGAAACTCTGGAAACACCATATATTTT. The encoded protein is CASSEWRGNSGNTIYF.

The CDR3, as DNA: TGTGCCAGCAGCTTTGGTAGACAAGAGACCCAGTACTTC. This translates into CASSFGRQETQYF. The genes are TRBV11-2 and TRBJ2-5, with D unclear. The V gene lost 3 bases and the J gene lost 2 bases, with 7 bases spanning the gap. From germline, CDR1 is SGHAT and CDR2 FQNNGV. There are 13 residues in the CDR3.

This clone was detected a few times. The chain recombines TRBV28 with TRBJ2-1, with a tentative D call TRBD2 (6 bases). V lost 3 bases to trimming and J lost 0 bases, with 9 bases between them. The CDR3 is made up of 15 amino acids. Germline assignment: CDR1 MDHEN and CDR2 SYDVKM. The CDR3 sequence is CASSLGGTSYNEQFF. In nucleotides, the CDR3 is TGTGCCAGCAGTTTGGGCGGGACCTCCTACAATGAGCAGTTCTTC.

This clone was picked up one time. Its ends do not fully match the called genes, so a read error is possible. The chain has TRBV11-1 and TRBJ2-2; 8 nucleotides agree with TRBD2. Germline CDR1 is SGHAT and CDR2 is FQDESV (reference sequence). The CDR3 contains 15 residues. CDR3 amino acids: CASSFGRANTGELFF. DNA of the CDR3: TGTGCCAGCAGCTTCGGGAGGGCGAATACCGGGGAGCTGTTTTTT.

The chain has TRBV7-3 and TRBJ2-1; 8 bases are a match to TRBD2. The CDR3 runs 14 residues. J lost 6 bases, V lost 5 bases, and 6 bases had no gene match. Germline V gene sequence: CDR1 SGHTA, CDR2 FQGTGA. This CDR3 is CASSPTTSANEQFF. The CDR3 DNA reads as TGTGCCAGCAGCCCGACGACTAGCGCCAATGAGCAGTTCTTC.

The CDR3: CASSRYPGGLTGQPQHF. Here the CDR3 DNA reads TGTGCCAGTAGTAGATATCCCGGGGGGCTAACCGGTCAGCCCCAGCATTTT. This sequence joins TRBV19 and TRBJ1-5, with TRBD1 as a possible D gene (6 bases). This CDR3 is 17 amino acids long. V was cut by 4 bases and J by 6 bases, with 22 bases left in between. Germline lookup yields CDR1 LNHDA and CDR2 SQIVND (reference sequence).

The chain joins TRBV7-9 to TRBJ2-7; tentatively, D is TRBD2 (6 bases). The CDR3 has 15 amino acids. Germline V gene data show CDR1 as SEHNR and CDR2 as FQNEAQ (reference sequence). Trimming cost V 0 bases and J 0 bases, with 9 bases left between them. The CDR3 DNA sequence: TGTGCCAGCAGCTTAGCACGGGAGAGCTCCTACGAGCAGTACTTC. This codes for CASSLARESSYEQYF.

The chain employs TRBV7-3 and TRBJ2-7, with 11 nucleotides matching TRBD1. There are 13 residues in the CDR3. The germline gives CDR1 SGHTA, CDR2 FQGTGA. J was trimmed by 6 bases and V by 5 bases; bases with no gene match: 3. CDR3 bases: TGTGCCAGCAGCCCCGGGACAGGGGGCGAGCAGTACTTC. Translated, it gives CASSPGTGGEQYF.

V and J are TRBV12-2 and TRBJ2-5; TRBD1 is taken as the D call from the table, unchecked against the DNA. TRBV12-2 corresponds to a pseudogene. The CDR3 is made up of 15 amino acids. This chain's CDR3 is CASPNEGVLQETQYF. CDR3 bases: TGTGCAAGTCCCAACGAGGGGGTACTCCAAGAGACCCAGTACTTC.

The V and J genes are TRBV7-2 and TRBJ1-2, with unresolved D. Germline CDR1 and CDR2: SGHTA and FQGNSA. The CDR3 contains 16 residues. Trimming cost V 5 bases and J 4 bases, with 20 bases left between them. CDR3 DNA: TGTGCCAGCAGCCCCCAGGTTGGACTCCACCCCTATGGCTACACCTTC. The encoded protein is CASSPQVGLHPYGYTF.

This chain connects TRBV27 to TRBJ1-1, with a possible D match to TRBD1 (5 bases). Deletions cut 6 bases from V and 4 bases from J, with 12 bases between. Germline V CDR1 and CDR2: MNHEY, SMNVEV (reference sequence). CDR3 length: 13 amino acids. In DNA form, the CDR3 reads TGTGCCAGCAGACGTGGGGGGTCCACTGAAGCTTTCTTT. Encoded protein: CASRRGGSTEAFF.

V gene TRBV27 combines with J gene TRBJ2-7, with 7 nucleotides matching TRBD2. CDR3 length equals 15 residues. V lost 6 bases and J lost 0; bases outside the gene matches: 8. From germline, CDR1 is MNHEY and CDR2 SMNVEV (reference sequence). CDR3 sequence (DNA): TGTGCCAGCAGCCGGGGGGTTCTTTTCTCCTACGAGCAGTACTTC. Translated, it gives CASSRGVLFSYEQYF.

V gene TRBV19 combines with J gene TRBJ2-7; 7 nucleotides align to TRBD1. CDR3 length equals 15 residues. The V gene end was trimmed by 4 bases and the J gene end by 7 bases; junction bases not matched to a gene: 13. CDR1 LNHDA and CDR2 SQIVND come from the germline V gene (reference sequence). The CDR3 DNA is TGTGCCAGTAGTAGAAGGAATCGGGACAGAGGGGAGCAGTACTTC. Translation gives CASSRRNRDRGEQYF.

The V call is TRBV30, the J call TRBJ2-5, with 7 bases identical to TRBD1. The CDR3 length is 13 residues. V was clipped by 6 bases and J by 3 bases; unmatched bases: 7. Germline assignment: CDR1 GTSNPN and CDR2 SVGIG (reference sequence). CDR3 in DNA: TGTGCCTGCACGGACAGGCCTAAAGAGACCCAGTACTTC. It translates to CACTDRPKETQYF. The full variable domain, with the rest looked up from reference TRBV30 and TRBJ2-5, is SQTIHQWPATLVQPVGSPLSLECTVEGTSNPNLYWYRQAAGRGLQLLFYSVGIGQISSEVPQNLSASRPQDRQFILSSKKLLLSDSGFYLCACTDRPKETQYFGPGTRLLVL.

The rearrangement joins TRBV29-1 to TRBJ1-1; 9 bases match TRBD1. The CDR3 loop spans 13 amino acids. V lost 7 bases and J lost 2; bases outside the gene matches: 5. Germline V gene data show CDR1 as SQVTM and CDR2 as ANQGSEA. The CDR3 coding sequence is TGCAGCGCCCTGGGACAGGGTAACACTGAAGCTTTCTTT. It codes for CSALGQGNTEAFF.

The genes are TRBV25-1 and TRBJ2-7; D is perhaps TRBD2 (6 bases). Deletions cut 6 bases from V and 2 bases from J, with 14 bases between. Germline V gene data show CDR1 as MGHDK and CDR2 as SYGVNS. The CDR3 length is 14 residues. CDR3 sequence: CASSRDLVPYEQYF. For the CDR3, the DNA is TGTGCCAGCAGCCGGGACTTGGTGCCCTACGAGCAGTACTTC.